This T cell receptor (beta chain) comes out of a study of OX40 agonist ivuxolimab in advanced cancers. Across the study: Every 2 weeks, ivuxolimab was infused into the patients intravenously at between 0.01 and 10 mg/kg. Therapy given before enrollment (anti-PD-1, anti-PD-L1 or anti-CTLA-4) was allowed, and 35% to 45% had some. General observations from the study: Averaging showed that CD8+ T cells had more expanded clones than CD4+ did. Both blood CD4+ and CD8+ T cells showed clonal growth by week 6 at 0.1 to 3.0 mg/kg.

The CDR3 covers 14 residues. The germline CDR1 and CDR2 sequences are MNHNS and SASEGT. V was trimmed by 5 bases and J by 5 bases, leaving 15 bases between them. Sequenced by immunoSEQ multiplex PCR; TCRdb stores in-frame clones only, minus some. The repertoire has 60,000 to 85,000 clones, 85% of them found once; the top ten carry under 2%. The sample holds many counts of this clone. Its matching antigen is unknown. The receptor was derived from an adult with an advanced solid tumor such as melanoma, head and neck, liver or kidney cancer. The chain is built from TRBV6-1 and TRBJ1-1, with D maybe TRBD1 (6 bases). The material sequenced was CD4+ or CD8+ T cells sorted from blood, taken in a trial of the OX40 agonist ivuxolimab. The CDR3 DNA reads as TGTGCCAGCAGTAGTATACAGGGTGGAACTGAAGCTTTCTTT. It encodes CASSSIQGGTEAFF.